The sequence of this T cell receptor beta chain was determined in a study of T cells in Graves' hyperthyroidism and ophthalmopathy. Study-wide context: Peripheral blood was obtained at initial diagnosis, preceding any treatment. Study-level points and caveats: Appearing also in blood were most of the thyroid clonotypes expanded above 0.001.

Patients showing uncontrolled infection, other autoimmune disease, pregnancy or lactation were ineligible. Clinical symptoms, serum thyroxine, TRAb, thyroid ultrasound and orbital computed tomography informed diagnoses. With 7 bases removed from V and 8 bases from J, the gap between germline ends came to 20 bases. Germline lookup yields CDR1 MNHNS and CDR2 SASEGT. The CDR3 loop spans 15 amino acids. A note on this clonotype: The antigen remains undetermined.

Regions amplified from RNA transcripts were the TCR beta CDR3 regions. A first-round RT-PCR of the TCR CDR3 used the HTBI primer set. Via MiXCR, TCRdb re-called the multiplex PCR reads, giving one row per CDR3 protein. Of under 750,000 distinct CDR3 sequences in the sample, about 17% were seen once. The receptor's source is a woman aged 45-65 years with Graves' hyperthyroidism that later progressed to Graves' ophthalmopathy. V and J are TRBV6-1 and TRBJ1-4; no reliable D call. Sequenced: blood. CDR3 sequence: CASTDGRAGWEKLFF. In nucleotides, the CDR3 is TGTGCCAGCACCGACGGACGGGCGGGATGGGAAAAACTGTTTTTT.